This T cell receptor beta chain is from a study of blood T cells in healthy people across ages (dated by TCRdb to the mid-2010s). For context, the study as a whole: Template switching captured roughly one uniquely barcoded TCR beta cDNA molecule per two T cells in model experiments. Age-related changes in TCR beta repertoire diversity were measured in the study by deep sequencing normalized with unique cDNA molecular identifiers. The donors were divided into four age groups: young (average around 15 years), middle-aged (around 41), aged (around 67) and long-lived (nearly 85). To avoid experimental bias, donors of different ages were distributed randomly across sequencing lanes. The study analyzed two additional independent replicas of 1 million unique cDNA reads from the same blood draw for two donors, one aged 18 to 29 and one aged 80 or older.

Findings and caveats that apply to the study as a whole: Observed TCR beta diversity per million T cells fell roughly linearly with age, and a significant reduction was already apparent by age around 40. Bulk unsorted PBMC profiling prevented conclusive comparison of naive and antigen-experienced compartments. Compared with the aged group, the long-lived group had more naive CD4+ T cells, fewer expanded clones and increased TCR diversity, suggesting age selection. Because the CMV infection status of the donors was unknown, age-related changes in expanded clonotypes may potentially have been confounded. A strong correlation was found between observed TCR beta diversity and the percentage of naive T cells measured by flow cytometry. Estimates of total diversity based on one million sequenced T cells were considered lower bounds and underestimates.

Of note for this clonotype: Its antigen specificity is not known. The sample holds no much larger clone one base away, and base qualities are not on file.

Receptor amplification or capture employed 5' RACE. Sequencing was carried out with an Illumina HiSeq 2500. A second roughly 6 to 11 cycle PCR used a sample-barcoded 5' primer and a J-beta primer mix. Each TCR beta cDNA molecule received a unique molecular identifier from a template-switch 5' adaptor carrying 12 random nucleotides. Each sample yielded at least 2.5 million CDR3-containing paired-end reads. All of the RNA was converted into first-strand cDNA using the Mint cDNA synthesis kit, with a TRBC-specific oligonucleotide serving as the primer. Following uracil-DNA glycosylase treatment, all cDNA underwent a first 18-cycle PCR with the universal primers M1SS and BC2_uni_R. As for how the authors treated the data: Each sample was normalized by randomly selecting 1 million high-quality reads, each carrying a distinct molecular identifier. Reads with shared molecular identifiers were discarded instead of being binned into consensus sequences. MiTCR, run with a Q25 quality threshold and the strictest error-elimination algorithm, handled CDR3 identification, clonotype clustering and error correction. Lower-bound total TCR beta diversity was estimated with a nonparametric unseen species model using Euler transformation. TCRdb reprocessed the public reads (quality trimming at Q25 with fastp, clone calling with MiXCR) and kept in-frame beta chains. Each entry is one CDR3 protein sequence, shown with its most common DNA and genes. Clone size and V and J calls follow TCRdb, not the original study. The sample profile shows roughly 800,000 distinct CDR3 sequences; roughly 64% of them were found once. The ten most abundant clones make up around 20% of the sample.

The roughly 38 donors, aged roughly 6 to 95 years, were systemically healthy Caucasian individuals from Russia. Approximately 11 milliliters of peripheral blood were drawn from each donor into EDTA-treated Vacutainer tubes. Ficoll-Paque density-gradient centrifugation was used to isolate PBMCs, with at least 6.5 million obtained per sample. Total RNA was extracted from PBMCs with Trizol reagent, with at least 6 micrograms obtained per sample. The percentages of naive CD45RAhigh/CD27high T cells were determined by flow cytometry on a PBMC aliquot from every donor. The clonotype originates from a man younger than 40 in good health. The material sequenced was blood.

The encoded CDR3 is CASSAPDWGPVGQFF. The sequenced DNA is TGTGCCAGCAGCGCCCCGGACTGGGGCCCGGTGGGGCAGTTCTTC. The chain couples TRBV7-9 to TRBJ2-1; the D match is possibly TRBD1 or TRBD2, with 5 bases aligned in each. The CDR3, cysteine through phenylalanine, is 15 amino acids long. Only CDR3 DNA remains: 45 bases, in frame from the first base. From a lookup of the germline V gene (reference sequence), CDR1 and CDR2 are SEHNR and FQNEAQ. The junction shows trimming of 5 bases on V and 12 bases on J, plus 23 bases between the germline ends.